Following are 29 T cell receptor beta chains from one sample sequenced in a study of T cells after yellow fever vaccination. In TCRdb, the 5' RACE reads were re-called with MiXCR into one record per CDR3 protein. The table shows a few hundred thousand distinct CDR3 sequences, with approximately 10% occurring only once. The sequenced sample was PBMCs, obtained on the day of the first yellow fever vaccination. All receptors derive from a young man who received the YFV17D yellow fever vaccine.

V and J are TRBV5-5 and TRBJ1-1, with unresolved D. Looked up from germline, CDR1 is SGHKS and CDR2 is YYEKEE (reference sequence). The CDR3 runs 14 residues. Trimming stripped 4 bases from V and 3 bases from J, with 13 bases between. The CDR3 DNA reads TGTGCCAGCAGCGAAGCCCCGGGAGACACTGAAGCTTTCTTT. Its translation is CASSEAPGDTEAFF.

This clonotype has a handful of counts. The V call is TRBV5-1, the J call TRBJ1-2; the D is unclear. V lost 4 bases, J lost 1 base, and 8 bases lay in between. Germline lookup yields CDR1 SGHRS and CDR2 YFSETQ. The CDR3 is made up of 13 amino acids. The CDR3 DNA follows: TGCGCCAGCAGCCCGGACCTTAACTATGGCTACACCTTC. It encodes CASSPDLNYGYTF.

V is TRBV20-1 and J is TRBJ2-1; D gene unclear. V was cut by 6 bases and J by 6 bases, with 21 bases left in between. Germline CDR1 DFQATT, CDR2 SNEGSKA (reference sequence). This CDR3 region has 15 residues. The CDR3 reads CSAQMAAAPLNEQFF. For the CDR3, the DNA is TGCAGTGCCCAGATGGCGGCAGCGCCTCTCAATGAGCAGTTCTTC.

This clonotype has more than one count but fewer than ten. The chain has TRBV19 and TRBJ1-2, with 7 bases fitting TRBD1. CDR1 is LNHDA and CDR2 is SQIVND in the germline V gene (reference sequence). J lost 4 bases, V lost 10 bases, and 9 bases had no gene match. CDR3 length: 13 residues. The CDR3: CATGRGPIYGYTF. The CDR3, as DNA: TGTGCCACCGGGAGGGGGCCGATCTATGGCTACACCTTC.

The chain links TRBV5-1 to TRBJ1-1; D ambiguous. V was clipped by 1 base and J by 1 base, with 14 bases between them. Germline V gene lookup returns CDR1 SGHRS and CDR2 YFSETQ. There are 16 residues in the CDR3. CDR3 DNA sequence: TGCGCCAGCAGCTTGTACGGGTCGGATACGAACACTGAAGCTTTCTTT. Its protein is CASSLYGSDTNTEAFF.

As for this clonotype: It may be a read error: a sequence one base away is much more abundant. The chain combines TRBV2 with TRBJ1-5, with D unresolved. The CDR3 spans 13 residues. Germline lookup yields CDR1 SNHLY and CDR2 FYNNEI. The V and J ends lost 3 bases and 6 bases respectively, with 9 bases between them. The CDR3 DNA reads as TGTGCCAGCAGTGAGGGCCTAAGTCAGCCCCAGCATTTT. Its translation: CASSEGLSQPQHF.

This chain joins TRBV7-2 and TRBJ1-2; D is undetermined. Germline V CDR1 and CDR2: SGHTA, FQGNSA. There are 15 residues in the CDR3. V was pared by 8 bases and J by 5 bases, with 21 bases between. The CDR3: CASCPSPAGGYGYTF. The CDR3 region has the DNA TGTGCCAGCTGCCCCTCGCCGGCAGGCGGATATGGCTACACCTTC.

This clonotype has only a few counts. CDR3: CASSLARGSAYNEQFF. CDR3 in DNA: TGTGCCAGCAGTTTGGCGCGGGGGAGTGCTTACAATGAGCAGTTCTTC. This sequence joins TRBV27 and TRBJ2-1, with TRBD2 matching 7 bases. CDR1 and CDR2 from the germline V gene are MNHEY and SMNVEV (reference sequence). The CDR3 extends over 16 amino acids. Losses at the gene ends were 3 bases for V and 4 bases for J; bases not matched to a gene: 9.

The V call is TRBV7-2, the J call TRBJ2-3; D may be TRBD1 (5 bases). The CDR3 has 13 amino acids. From germline, CDR1 is SGHTA and CDR2 FQGNSA. The V end lost 1 base, the J end lost 10 bases, and 12 bases lay between the germline ends. CDR3 region: CASSLVGEMAQYF. The CDR3 DNA is TGTGCCAGCAGCTTAGTAGGGGAAATGGCGCAGTATTTT.

V usage is TRBV5-6 and J usage is TRBJ2-1, with a weak D call TRBD2 (5 bases). The CDR3 extends over 16 amino acids. The V and J ends lost 4 bases and 3 bases respectively, with 17 bases between them. Looked up from germline, CDR1 is SGHDT and CDR2 is YYEEEE. CDR3 nucleotides: TGTGCCAGCAGCCCCCGGACTGGGTGGGTCTACAATGAGCAGTTCTTC. Protein product: CASSPRTGWVYNEQFF.

J is TRBJ2-7 and V is TRBV7-8; D is perhaps TRBD1 (6 bases). Trimming removed 1 base from V and 6 bases from J, with 13 bases in between. Germline CDR1 SGHVS, CDR2 FQNEAQ. There are 14 residues in the CDR3. As DNA, the CDR3 is TGTGCCAGCAGCTTAGGACTCAGGGGTTCCGAGCAGTACGTC. Protein product: CASSLGLRGSEQYV.

V and J are TRBV6-2 or TRBV6-3 and TRBJ2-1, with D tentatively TRBD1 (5 bases). Trimming stripped 2 bases from V and 6 bases from J, with 14 bases between. Germline V lookup: CDR1 MNHEY, CDR2 SVGEGT. CDR3 length equals 15 residues. CDR3: CASSYGQGKVNEQFF. CDR3 bases: TGTGCCAGCAGTTACGGGCAGGGAAAAGTCAATGAGCAGTTCTTC.

V usage is TRBV9 and J usage is TRBJ2-1; D is uncertain. Trimming took off 0 bases at V and 1 base at J, with 8 bases between the two ends. Per germline, CDR1 SGDLS and CDR2 YYNGEE. There are 15 residues in the CDR3. The CDR3 loop is CASSVVGDSYNEQFF. CDR3 coding DNA: TGTGCCAGCAGCGTAGTAGGAGATTCCTACAATGAGCAGTTCTTC.

A few counts support this clonotype. The chain employs TRBV24-1 and TRBJ2-1; 9 bases are shared with TRBD1. Losses at the gene ends were 3 bases for V and 4 bases for J; bases not matched to a gene: 6. Germline V gene data show CDR1 as KGHDR and CDR2 as SFDVKD. This CDR3 is 16 amino acids long. In DNA, the CDR3 is TGTGCCACCAGTGATAATGGACAGGGGAAGTACAATGAGCAGTTCTTC. Residues: CATSDNGQGKYNEQFF.

The chain carries TRBV6-5 and TRBJ2-7; 7 bases are shared with TRBD2. The germline V gene has CDR1 MNHEY and CDR2 SVGAGI. The ends lost 4 bases at V and 2 bases at J; junction bases unmatched: 14. This CDR3 comprises 17 residues. The CDR3 DNA reads as TGTGCCAGCAGTTCCGTCACTGAGGCGGGGGATACCTACGAGCAGTACTTC. This translates into CASSSVTEAGDTYEQYF.

The gene calls are TRBV6-1 and TRBJ2-7; 10 bases agree with TRBD1. Germline trimming cut 6 bases from V and 3 bases from J; bases unmatched to any gene: 8. Germline CDR1 MNHNS, CDR2 SASEGT. The CDR3 has 15 residues. This chain's CDR3 is CASSSDGTGVYEQYF. CDR3 DNA sequence: TGTGCCAGCAGCTCCGATGGGACAGGGGTCTACGAGCAGTACTTC.

The V call is TRBV5-4, the J call TRBJ2-5, with a weak D call TRBD2 (5 bases). The CDR3 loop spans 15 amino acids. V gave up 1 base and J gave up 4 bases, with 14 bases separating them. Germline CDR1 reads SGHNT; CDR2 reads YYREEE (reference sequence). The CDR3 is CASSLPGSGGETQYF. As DNA, the CDR3 is TGTGCCAGCAGCTTGCCGGGGTCGGGTGGAGAGACCCAGTACTTC.

This clonotype showed up many times. The chain combines TRBV2 with TRBJ2-1, with D unclear. Trimming pared 7 bases from V and 4 bases from J, leaving 17 bases between. Germline CDR1 SNHLY, CDR2 FYNNEI. CDR3 size: 15 residues. Here the CDR3 DNA reads TGTGCCAGCACCCCGTTTAAAGGAACGTACAATGAGCAGTTCTTC. Amino acid sequence: CASTPFKGTYNEQFF.

About this clonotype itself: No DNA is shown, since the ends of the CDR3 on it are uncertain; the CDR3 is the one TCRdb lists. V and J are TRBV5-5 and TRBJ1-3. Germline CDR1 reads SGHKS; CDR2 reads YYEKEE (reference sequence). Counting both end residues, the CDR3 totals 14 amino acids. CDR3 in amino acids: CASSLVGSGNTISF.

The chain recombines TRBV7-9 with TRBJ2-7; a possible D gene is TRBD1 (6 bases). The CDR3 consists of 12 residues. Germline V gene data show CDR1 as SEHNR and CDR2 as FQNEAQ (reference sequence). In nucleotides, the CDR3 is TGTGCCAGCAGCACCGGGACATATTACGGGGACGTC. It yields the protein CASSTGTYYGDV.

The chain couples TRBV6-6 to TRBJ1-1, with D tentatively TRBD1 (5 bases). Trimming stripped 5 bases from V and 6 bases from J, with 13 bases between. The length of the CDR3 is 13 residues. The germline CDR1 and CDR2 sequences are MNHNY and SVGAGI (reference sequence). The CDR3 nucleotides read TGTGCCAGCAGTCCCTCGGGGGGACCTGAAGCTTTCTTT. Its protein is CASSPSGGPEAFF.

This sequence joins TRBV9 and TRBJ2-2; D unresolved. CDR3 length: 11 amino acids. V lost 0 bases and J lost 9, with 3 bases in between. The germline V gene encodes CDR1 SGDLS and CDR2 YYNGEE. The CDR3 spells CASSVVRELFF. CDR3 DNA sequence: TGTGCCAGCAGCGTAGTCAGGGAGCTGTTTTTT.

This chain joins TRBV7-2 and TRBJ2-1; a weak D match, TRBD1 (6 bases). This CDR3 is built from 15 residues. Trimming shortened V by 5 bases and J by 7 bases, and 18 bases separated the two germline ends. The germline CDR1 and CDR2 sequences are SGHTA and FQGNSA. The CDR3 DNA sequence: TGTGCCAGCAGCACGTTGGACAGTCTCGTAAATGAGCAGTTCTTC. Its translation is CASSTLDSLVNEQFF.

This clonotype was seen more than once but under ten times. The rearrangement uses TRBV5-1 and TRBJ1-3; D perhaps matches TRBD1 (5 bases). The CDR3 covers 14 residues. Trimming took off 0 bases at V and 8 bases at J, with 12 bases between the two ends. The V gene's germline CDR1 is SGHRS and CDR2 YFSETQ. The CDR3 is CASSLARGSDTIYF. The CDR3 DNA follows: TGCGCCAGCAGCTTGGCTAGGGGCTCGGACACCATATATTTT. The whole variable domain, remainder taken from reference TRBV5-1 and TRBJ1-3, is KAGVTQTPRYLIKTRGQQVTLSCSPISGHRSVSWYQQTPGQGLQFLFEYFSETQRNKGNFPGRFSGRQFSNSRSEMNVSTLELGDSALYLCASSLARGSDTIYFGEGSWLTVV.

This chain uses TRBV4-1 with TRBJ1-4, with 7 nucleotides matching TRBD1. J lost 8 bases, V lost 8 bases, and 11 bases had no gene match. CDR3 length equals 14 residues. The germline V gene encodes CDR1 MGHRA and CDR2 YSYEKL. CDR3 nucleotide sequence: TGCGCCAGCCGATTAACAGGGGTAGGAGAAAAACTGTTTTTT. This translates into CASRLTGVGEKLFF.

The chain links TRBV7-9 to TRBJ1-1, with D possibly matching TRBD1 (5 bases). The CDR3 covers 16 residues. V dropped 5 bases and J dropped 0 bases, with 16 bases sitting between them. CDR1 and CDR2 from the germline V gene are SEHNR and FQNEAQ (reference sequence). Written as DNA, the CDR3 is TGTGCCAGCAGCCCTTCGGGGGTCAGATTGAACACTGAAGCTTTCTTT. Its protein is CASSPSGVRLNTEAFF.

The chain links TRBV3-1 to TRBJ2-1, with D possibly matching TRBD1 (6 bases). The CDR3 covers 15 residues. Germline V gene sequence: CDR1 LGHDT, CDR2 YNNKEL (reference sequence). V lost 4 bases, J lost 7 bases, and 17 bases lay in between. CDR3 residues: CASSPLFRGRNEQFF. CDR3 nucleotide sequence: TGTGCCAGCAGCCCCCTATTCAGGGGCCGGAATGAGCAGTTCTTC.

This chain joins TRBV7-6 and TRBJ2-1, with D tentatively TRBD2 (5 bases). The CDR3 has 15 residues. V was trimmed by 3 bases and J by 3 bases, leaving 12 bases between them. CDR1 SGHVS and CDR2 FNYEAQ come from the germline V gene. CDR3 nucleotide sequence: TGTGCCAGCAGCTTCGAGGCTAGCCTCTACAATGAGCAGTTCTTC. Its protein product is CASSFEASLYNEQFF.

At least ten counts were recorded for this clonotype. The V call is TRBV5-1, the J call TRBJ2-1; 8 nucleotides match TRBD1. This CDR3 spans 15 amino acids. Trimming cost V 4 bases and J 8 bases; bases outside gene matches: 11. In germline, CDR1 is SGHRS, CDR2 YFSETQ. CDR3 coding DNA: TGCGCCAGCAGCCGGACAGGGTGGATGGAGGATGAGCAGTTCTTC. It specifies CASSRTGWMEDEQFF.